This T cell receptor (beta chain) comes out of a study of cytomegalovirus exposure and HLA in healthy donors. Libraries were prepared by immunoSEQ multiplex PCR; TCRdb keeps only in-frame clonotypes and omits some of them. The sample carries tens of thousands of clones, around 89% recorded once. This CDR3 has 17 residues. The V gene is TRBV21-1, the J gene TRBJ1-5. TRBV21-1 has pseudogene status. Material for sequencing was PBMCs. The TCR was taken from a woman aged 18-29 years in good health and CMV-seronegative. The CDR3 is CASSKRKREFSNQPQHF. DNA of the CDR3: TGTGCCAGCAGCAAACGGAAGAGGGAATTTAGCAATCAGCCCCAGCATTTT.